This T cell receptor beta chain stems from a study of vaccination effects on CD4 cells after COVID-19. Regarding this clone: The antigen remains undetermined.

Peptide-pool stimulation followed by sequencing identified expanded antigen-specific CD4+ clonotypes in the ViraFEST assay. It was after approximately 10 days of culture that CD4+ T cells were isolated. The participants, recipients of two vaccine doses, got either BNT162b2 or mRNA-1273. General study points: Late in the post-vaccination period, infection-induced and vaccine-induced clones underwent marked clonal contraction.

The repertoire was sequenced with immunoSEQ multiplex PCR; TCRdb's copy has only in-frame clones and lacks some. The table lists some 27,000 clones, 73% of them singletons. V was pared by 5 bases and J by 4 bases, with 14 bases of the junction left unmatched. The CDR3 loop spans 17 amino acids. The germline V gene has CDR1 SGHAT and CDR2 FQNNGV. This receptor was identified in a human donor who received a COVID-19 vaccine. V and J are TRBV11-2 and TRBJ2-5; 9 positions agree with TRBD1. Sequencing used CD4+ T cells from PBMCs cultured with HCoV-NL63 spike peptides, obtained after COVID-19 vaccination. Written as DNA, the CDR3 is TGTGCCAGCAGCACTCACGAGGGACAGGGTCCTCGAGAGACCCAGTACTTC. Amino acids: CASSTHEGQGPRETQYF.